The clone carrying this TCR beta chain appeared a few times. Its target is unknown. Treatment in this sample: oral pan-JAK inhibitor, 5-10 mg twice daily. Following RNA extraction, reverse transcription yielded cDNA that acted as the sequencing template. Clones were read by immunoSEQ multiplex PCR, and TCRdb kept only the in-frame ones, dropping some. The sample consists of roughly 120,000 clones, 45% to 65% of them appearing once. This sample was taken from a study of CD8+ T cells in alopecia areata. General observations from the study: Affected scalp, especially in alopecia totalis/universalis, had a higher clonality than normal scalp did.

The CDR3 is 10 amino acids. The germline gives CDR1 SQVTM, CDR2 ANQGSEA. The V gene lost 5 bases and the J gene lost 12 bases, with 13 bases spanning the gap. The rearrangement links TRBV29-1 to TRBJ1-2, with D unresolved. This TCR derives from a human donor with alopecia areata. The specimen comprised CD4+ T cells sorted from blood, sampled at week 24, from a patient treated with tofacitinib. CDR3 DNA sequence: TGCAGCGTTAAGGAGGGTAAACACACCTTC. Protein product: CSVKEGKHTF. Variable domain in full (rest from reference TRBV29-1 and TRBJ1-2): SAVISQKPSRDICQRGTSLTIQCQVDSQVTMMFWYRQQPGQSLTLIATANQGSEATYESGFVIDKFPISRPNLTFSTLTVSNMSPEDSSIYLCSVKEGKHTFGSGTRLTVV.